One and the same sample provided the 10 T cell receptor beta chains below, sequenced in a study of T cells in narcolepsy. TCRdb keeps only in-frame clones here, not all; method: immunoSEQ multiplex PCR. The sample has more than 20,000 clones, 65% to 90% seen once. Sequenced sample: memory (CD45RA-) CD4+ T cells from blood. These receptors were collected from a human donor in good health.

The CDR3 DNA reads as TGTGCCAGCAGAGAAGCGGGAGTTTCCTACAATGAGCAGTTCTTC. Translating it yields CASREAGVSYNEQFF. V and J are TRBV6-8 and TRBJ2-1, with 8 nucleotides matching TRBD2. The CDR3 runs 15 residues. V shed 6 bases, J shed 1 base, and the junction held 5 bases outside the gene matches. The germline gives CDR1 MNHGY, CDR2 SAAAGT.

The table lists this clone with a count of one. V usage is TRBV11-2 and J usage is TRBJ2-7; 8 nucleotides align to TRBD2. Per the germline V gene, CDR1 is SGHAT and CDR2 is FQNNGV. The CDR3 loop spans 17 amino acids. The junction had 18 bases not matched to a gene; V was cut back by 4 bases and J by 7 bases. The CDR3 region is CASSSSGPPGREVEQYF. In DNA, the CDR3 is TGTGCCAGCAGCTCCTCCGGGCCTCCCGGGCGGGAGGTAGAGCAGTACTTC.

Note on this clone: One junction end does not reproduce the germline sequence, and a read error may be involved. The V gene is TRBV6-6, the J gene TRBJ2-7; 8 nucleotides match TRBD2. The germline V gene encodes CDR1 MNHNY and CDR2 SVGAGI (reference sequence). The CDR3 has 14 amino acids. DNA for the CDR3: TGTGCCATCAGTGAGCCGGGACTAGGAGCAGTGCAGTACTTC. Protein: CAISEPGLGAVQYF.

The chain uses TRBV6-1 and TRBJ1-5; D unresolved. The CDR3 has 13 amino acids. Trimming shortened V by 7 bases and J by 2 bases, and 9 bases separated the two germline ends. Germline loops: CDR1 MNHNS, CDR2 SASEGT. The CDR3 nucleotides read TGTGCCAGCAAACGTGGGGGCAATCAGCCCCAGCATTTT. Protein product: CASKRGGNQPQHF.

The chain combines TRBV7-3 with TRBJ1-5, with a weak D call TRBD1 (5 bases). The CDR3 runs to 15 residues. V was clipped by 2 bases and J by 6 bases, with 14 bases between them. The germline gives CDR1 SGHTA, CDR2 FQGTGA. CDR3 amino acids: CASSLVVRGTQPQHF. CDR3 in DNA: TGTGCCAGCAGCTTAGTGGTTCGGGGGACTCAGCCCCAGCATTTT.

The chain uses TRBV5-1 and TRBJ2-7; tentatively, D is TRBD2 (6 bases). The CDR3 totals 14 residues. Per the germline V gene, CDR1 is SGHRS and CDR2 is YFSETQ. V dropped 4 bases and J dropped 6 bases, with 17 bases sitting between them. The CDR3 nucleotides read TGCGCCAGCAGCCCCCTCTCGCGGGATGGCGAGCAGTACTTC. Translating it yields CASSPLSRDGEQYF. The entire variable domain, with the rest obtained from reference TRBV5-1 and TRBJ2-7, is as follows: KAGVTQTPRYLIKTRGQQVTLSCSPISGHRSVSWYQQTPGQGLQFLFEYFSETQRNKGNFPGRFSGRQFSNSRSEMNVSTLELGDSALYLCASSPLSRDGEQYFGPGTRLTVT.

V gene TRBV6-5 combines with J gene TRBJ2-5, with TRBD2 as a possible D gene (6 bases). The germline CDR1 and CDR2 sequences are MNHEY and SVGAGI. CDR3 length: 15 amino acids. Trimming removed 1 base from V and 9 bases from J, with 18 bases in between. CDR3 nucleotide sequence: TGTGCCAGCAGTTACTACTCTACAGGACCGGGGGCCCAGTACTTC. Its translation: CASSYYSTGPGAQYF.

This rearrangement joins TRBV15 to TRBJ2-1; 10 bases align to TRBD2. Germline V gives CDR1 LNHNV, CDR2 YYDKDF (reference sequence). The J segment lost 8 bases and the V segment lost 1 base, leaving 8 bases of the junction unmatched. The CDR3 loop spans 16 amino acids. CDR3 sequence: CATSRVATSGLDEQFF. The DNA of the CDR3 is TGTGCCACCAGCAGAGTAGCGACTAGCGGGCTAGATGAGCAGTTCTTC.

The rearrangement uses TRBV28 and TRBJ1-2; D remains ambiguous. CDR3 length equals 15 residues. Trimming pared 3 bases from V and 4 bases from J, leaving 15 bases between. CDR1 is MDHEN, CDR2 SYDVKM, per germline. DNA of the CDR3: TGTGCCAGCAGTTTTGGATCTGGCAGTTTCTATGGCTACACCTTC. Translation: CASSFGSGSFYGYTF.

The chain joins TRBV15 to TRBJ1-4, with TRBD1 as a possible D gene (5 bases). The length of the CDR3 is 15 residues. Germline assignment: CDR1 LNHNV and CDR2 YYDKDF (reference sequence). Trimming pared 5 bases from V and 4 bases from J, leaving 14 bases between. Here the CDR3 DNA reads TGTGCCACCAGCCAGACCGGGACTTTTAATGAAAAACTGTTTTTT. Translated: CATSQTGTFNEKLFF.